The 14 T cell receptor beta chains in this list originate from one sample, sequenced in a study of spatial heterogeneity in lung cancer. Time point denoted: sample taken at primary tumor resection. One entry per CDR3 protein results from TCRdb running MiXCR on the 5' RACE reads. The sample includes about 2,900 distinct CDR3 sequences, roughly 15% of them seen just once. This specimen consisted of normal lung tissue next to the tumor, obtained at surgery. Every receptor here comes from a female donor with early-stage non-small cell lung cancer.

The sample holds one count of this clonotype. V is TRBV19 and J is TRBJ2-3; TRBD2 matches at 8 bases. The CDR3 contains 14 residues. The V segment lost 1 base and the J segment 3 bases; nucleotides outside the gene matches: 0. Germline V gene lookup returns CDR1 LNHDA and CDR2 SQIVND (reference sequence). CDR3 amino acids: CASSIAGGTDTQYF. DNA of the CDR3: TGTGCCAGTAGTATAGCGGGAGGGACAGATACGCAGTATTTT.

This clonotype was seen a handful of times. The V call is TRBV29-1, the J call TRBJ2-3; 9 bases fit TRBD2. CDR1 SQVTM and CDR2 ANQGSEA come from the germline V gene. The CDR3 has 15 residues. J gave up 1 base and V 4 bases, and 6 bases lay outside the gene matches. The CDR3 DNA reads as TGCAGCGTTGCTCGAGTAGCGGGAGGCACAGATACGCAGTATTTT. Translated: CSVARVAGGTDTQYF.

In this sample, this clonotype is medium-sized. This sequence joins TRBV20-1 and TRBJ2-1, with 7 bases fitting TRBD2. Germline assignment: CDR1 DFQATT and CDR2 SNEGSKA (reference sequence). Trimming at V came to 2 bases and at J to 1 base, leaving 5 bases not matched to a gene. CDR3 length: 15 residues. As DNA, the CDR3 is TGCAGTGCTAGACCCGGGACTATATCCTACAATGAGCAGTTCTTC. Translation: CSARPGTISYNEQFF.

Here the CDR3 DNA reads TGCGCCAGCAGCTTGTCAGGGGAGGAGACCCAGTACTTC. It yields the protein CASSLSGEETQYF. The rearrangement joins TRBV5-1 to TRBJ2-5; TRBD1 might be the D (6 bases). Germline CDR1 SGHRS, CDR2 YFSETQ. The CDR3 is 13 amino acids. Trimming stripped 1 base from V and 5 bases from J, with 9 bases between.

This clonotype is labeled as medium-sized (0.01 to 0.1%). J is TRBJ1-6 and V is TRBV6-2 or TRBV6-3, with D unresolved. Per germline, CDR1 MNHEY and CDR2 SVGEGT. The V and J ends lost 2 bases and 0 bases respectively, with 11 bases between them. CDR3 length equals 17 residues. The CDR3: CASSYERRSSYNSPLHF. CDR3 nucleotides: TGTGCCAGCAGTTACGAGAGGCGGAGCTCCTATAATTCACCCCTCCACTTT.

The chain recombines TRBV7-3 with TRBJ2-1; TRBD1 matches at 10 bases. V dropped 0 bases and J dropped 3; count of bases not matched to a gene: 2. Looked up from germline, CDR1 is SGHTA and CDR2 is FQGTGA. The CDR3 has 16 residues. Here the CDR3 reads CASSLTGTGDYNEQFF. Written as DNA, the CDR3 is TGTGCCAGCAGCTTAACCGGGACAGGGGACTACAATGAGCAGTTCTTC.

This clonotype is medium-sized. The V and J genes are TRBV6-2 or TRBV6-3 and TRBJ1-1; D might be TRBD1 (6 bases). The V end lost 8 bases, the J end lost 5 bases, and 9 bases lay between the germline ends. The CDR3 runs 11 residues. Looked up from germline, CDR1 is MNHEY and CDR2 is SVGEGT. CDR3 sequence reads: CASLQGTEAFF. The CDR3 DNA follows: TGTGCCAGCTTACAGGGTACTGAAGCTTTCTTT.

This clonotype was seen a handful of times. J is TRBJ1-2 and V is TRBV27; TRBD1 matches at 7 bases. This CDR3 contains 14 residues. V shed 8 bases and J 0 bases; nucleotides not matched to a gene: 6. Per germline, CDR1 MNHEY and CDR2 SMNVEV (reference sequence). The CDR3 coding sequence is TGTGCCAGCGGAAGGACAGGACCTAACTATGGCTACACCTTC. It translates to CASGRTGPNYGYTF.

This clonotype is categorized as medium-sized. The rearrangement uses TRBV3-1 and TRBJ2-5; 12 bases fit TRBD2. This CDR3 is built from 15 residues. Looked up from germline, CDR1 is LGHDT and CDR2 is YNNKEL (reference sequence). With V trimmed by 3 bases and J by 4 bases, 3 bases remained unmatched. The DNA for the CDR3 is TGTGCCAGCAGCCAGACTAGCGGGAGAGGAGAGACCCAGTACTTC. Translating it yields CASSQTSGRGETQYF.

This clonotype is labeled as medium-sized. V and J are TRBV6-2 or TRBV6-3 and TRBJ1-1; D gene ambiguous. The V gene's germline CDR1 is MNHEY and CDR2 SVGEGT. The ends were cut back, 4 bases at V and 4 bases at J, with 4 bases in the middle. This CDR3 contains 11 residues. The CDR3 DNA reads TGTGCCAGCAGTTGGGGCACTGAAGCTTTCTTT. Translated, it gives CASSWGTEAFF.

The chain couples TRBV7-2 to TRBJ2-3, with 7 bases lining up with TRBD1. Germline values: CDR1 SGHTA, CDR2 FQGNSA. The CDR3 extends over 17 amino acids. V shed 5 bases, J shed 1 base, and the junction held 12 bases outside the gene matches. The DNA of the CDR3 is TGTGCCAGCAGCACCTTAGACAGGGCTTGGGGCACAGATACGCAGTATTTT. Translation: CASSTLDRAWGTDTQYF.

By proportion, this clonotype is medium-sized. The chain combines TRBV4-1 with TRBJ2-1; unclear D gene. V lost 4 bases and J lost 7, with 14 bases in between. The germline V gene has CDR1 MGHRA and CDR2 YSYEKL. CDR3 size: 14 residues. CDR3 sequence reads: CASSRSPLGNEQFF. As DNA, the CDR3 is TGCGCCAGCAGCCGCTCTCCCCTAGGGAATGAGCAGTTCTTC.

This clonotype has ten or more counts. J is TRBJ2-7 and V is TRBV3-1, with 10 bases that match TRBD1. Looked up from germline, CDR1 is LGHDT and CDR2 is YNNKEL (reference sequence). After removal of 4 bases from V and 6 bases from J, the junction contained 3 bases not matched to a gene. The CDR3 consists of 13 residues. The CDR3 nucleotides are TGTGCCAGCAGCCCGGGACAGGGGCGCGAGCAGTACTTC. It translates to CASSPGQGREQYF.

CDR3 region: CASSYSDSLNIQYF. The CDR3 DNA reads as TGTGCCAGCAGTTACTCGGACAGTTTAAACATTCAGTACTTC. V usage is TRBV6-2 or TRBV6-3 and J usage is TRBJ2-4; D is possibly TRBD1 (6 bases). CDR3 length: 14 residues. Germline CDR1 is MNHEY and CDR2 is SVGEGT. Trimming removed 0 bases at V and 6 bases at J, with 9 bases between.